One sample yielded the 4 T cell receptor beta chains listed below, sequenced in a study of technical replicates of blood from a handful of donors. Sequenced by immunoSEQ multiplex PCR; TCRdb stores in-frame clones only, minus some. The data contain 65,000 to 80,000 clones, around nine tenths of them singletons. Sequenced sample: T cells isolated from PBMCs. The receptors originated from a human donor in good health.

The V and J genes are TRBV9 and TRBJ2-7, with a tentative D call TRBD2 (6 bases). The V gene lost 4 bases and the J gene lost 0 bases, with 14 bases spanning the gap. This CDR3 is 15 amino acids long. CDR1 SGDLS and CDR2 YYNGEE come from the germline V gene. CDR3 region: CASSRENVNSYEQYF. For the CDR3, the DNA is TGTGCCAGCAGCCGGGAGAACGTCAACTCCTACGAGCAGTACTTC.

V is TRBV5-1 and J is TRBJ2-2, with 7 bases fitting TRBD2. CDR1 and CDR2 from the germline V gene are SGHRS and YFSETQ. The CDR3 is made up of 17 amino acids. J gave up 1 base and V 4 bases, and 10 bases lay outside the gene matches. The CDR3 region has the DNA TGCGCCAGCAGCCTGACCCGACTAGCTCTGAACACCGGGGAGCTGTTTTTT. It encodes CASSLTRLALNTGELFF.

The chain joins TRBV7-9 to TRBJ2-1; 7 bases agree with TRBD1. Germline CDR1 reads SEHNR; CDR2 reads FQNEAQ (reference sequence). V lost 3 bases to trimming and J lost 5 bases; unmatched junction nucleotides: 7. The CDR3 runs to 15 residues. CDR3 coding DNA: TGTGCCAGCAGCTTTCTCGGGACAGCAAACAATGAGCAGTTCTTC. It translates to CASSFLGTANNEQFF.

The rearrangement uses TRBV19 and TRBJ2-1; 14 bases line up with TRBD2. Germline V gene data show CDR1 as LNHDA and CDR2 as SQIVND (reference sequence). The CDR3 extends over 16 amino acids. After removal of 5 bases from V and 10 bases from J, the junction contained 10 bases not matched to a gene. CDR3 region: CASSWGLAGDGGEQFF. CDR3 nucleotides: TGTGCCAGTAGTTGGGGACTAGCGGGAGATGGGGGCGAGCAGTTCTTC.